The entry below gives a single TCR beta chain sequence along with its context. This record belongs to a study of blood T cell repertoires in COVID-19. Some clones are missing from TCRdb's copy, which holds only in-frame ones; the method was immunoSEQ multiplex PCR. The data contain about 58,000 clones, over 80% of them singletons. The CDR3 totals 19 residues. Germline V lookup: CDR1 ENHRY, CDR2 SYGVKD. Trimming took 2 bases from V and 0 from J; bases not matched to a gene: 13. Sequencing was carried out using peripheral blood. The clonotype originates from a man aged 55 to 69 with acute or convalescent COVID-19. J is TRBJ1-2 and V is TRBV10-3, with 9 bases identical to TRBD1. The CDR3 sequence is CAISEPKGQGGGTNYGYTF. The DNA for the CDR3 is TGTGCCATCAGTGAGCCCAAGGGACAGGGAGGGGGCACTAACTATGGCTACACCTTC.